A selection of T cell receptor beta chains follows, all from one sample in a study of molecular identifiers for immune sequencing clone quantification. TCRdb reanalysed the PCR reads using MiXCR and keeps one entry per CDR3 protein. Counted here are more than 550,000 distinct CDR3 sequences, around 25% occurring once; the ten biggest clones make up approximately 0.75%. Sequencing was performed on naive CD8+ T cells from blood, with Jurkat cell RNA spiked in. The receptor set was obtained from a human donor in good health. Some libraries in this study had Jurkat cell RNA spiked in. Each CDR3 is given with its conserved first and last residue. Each record gives: D gene, J gene, clone size, V gene, CDR3 DNA, CDR3 protein. The D gene is left open where the match is weak. Size is omitted from some rows. Given values are once, few, many or a class for expanded clones.

TRBD2 | TRBJ2-3 | . | TRBV4-3 | TGCGCCAGCAGCCAAGTTATCCAGCGGGGGGGCACAGATACGCAGTATTTT | CASSQVIQRGGTDTQYF
TRBD2 | TRBJ2-3 | many | TRBV30 | TGTGCCCTGGGGCTGTGGGAGGGCCTCACAGATACGCAGTATTTT | CALGLWEGLTDTQYF
. | TRBJ2-7 | few | TRBV3-1 | TGTGCCAGCAGCCAAGATGAGGACGAGCAGTACTTC | CASSQDEDEQYF
. | TRBJ1-1 | many | TRBV28 | TGTGCCAGCAGTTTGCGTGGGGTGAACACTGAAGCTTTCTTT | CASSLRGVNTEAFF
. | TRBJ1-1 | many | TRBV2 | TGTGCCAGTACAGGAGCGAACACTGAAGCTTTCTTT | CASTGANTEAFF
. | TRBJ2-7 | few | TRBV29-1 | TGCAGCGTTGAGGAGACGGGATCCTACGAGCAGTACTTC | CSVEETGSYEQYF
TRBD2 | TRBJ2-3 | . | TRBV9 | TGTGCCAGCAGTGGACTAGCGGGAGTTGCAGATACGCGGTATTTT | CASSGLAGVADTRYF
. | TRBJ2-2 | many | TRBV6-6 | TGTGCCAACATAGACCGGGACGACTCGAACACCGGGGAGCTGTTTTTT | CANIDRDDSNTGELFF
TRBD2 | TRBJ2-1 | few | TRBV6-1 | TGTGCCAGCAGTGACCAGGGCGTCGGGACTAGCGGGAGTTATGAGCAGTTCTTC | CASSDQGVGTSGSYEQFF
. | TRBJ1-5 | once | TRBV19 | TGTGCCAGTAGTATAGGCGGGGGGCCCAATCAGCCCCAGGATTTT | CASSIGGGPNQPQDF
. | TRBJ2-3 | . | TRBV7-7 | TGTGCTAGAAGCTTAGGCGGGACCTCGCTAGATACGCAGTATTTT | CARSLGGTSLDTQYF
. | TRBJ2-3 | . | TRBV6-1 | TGTGCCAGCAATCGAATAGGGACCCTAACAGATACGCAGTATTTT | CASNRIGTLTDTQYF
. | TRBJ1-1 | . | TRBV20-1 | TGCAGTGCTACTCCAGCAGGGAATGACGCTGAAGCTTTCTTT | CSATPAGNDAEAFF
. | TRBJ2-3 | . | TRBV7-2 | TGTGCCCGCAGCTTAGTAGCAAGACAACGCACAGATACGCAGTATTTT | CARSLVARQRTDTQYF
. | TRBJ1-3 | few | TRBV6-2/TRBV6-3 | TGTGCCAGCAGTTACCTCCTGACCGGCTACTCTGGAAGCACCATATATTTT | CASSYLLTGYSGSTIYF
. | TRBJ2-7 | . | TRBV11-2 | TGTGCCAGCAGCTTAGCGGGTGGGCGGGGGCGCTCCTACGAGCAGTACTTC | CASSLAGGRGRSYEQYF
. | TRBJ1-1 | few | TRBV7-9 | TGTGCCAGCAGCACGTCACGCCCTGAAGCTTTCTTT | CASSTSRPEAFF
TRBD1 | TRBJ2-7 | . | TRBV20-1 | TGCAGTGCCGAGAGCCGGACAGGGACCAATTACGAGCAGTACTTC | CSAESRTGTNYEQYF